The 4 T cell receptor beta chains given below trace back to one sample, sequenced in a study of read filtering for tumor transcriptome and immune sequencing. From 300 to 400 ng of RNA, a library with molecular barcoded alpha/delta and beta/gamma adaptors was made. TCRdb processed the reads anew with MiXCR; each CDR3 protein has one entry. There are around 40,000 distinct CDR3 sequences in the sample; roughly 10% occur only once, and 30% to 40% lies in the top ten. Sequencing was performed on a population of CD138-negative cells sorted from bone marrow. These receptors were obtained from a donor older than 35 with multiple myeloma.

In its sample, this clonotype was seen many times. The chain recombines TRBV20-1 with TRBJ2-3, with 9 bases matching TRBD1. V lost 8 bases and J lost 3; bases outside the gene matches: 9. The CDR3 spans 14 residues. Germline V CDR1 and CDR2: DFQATT, SNEGSKA (reference sequence). The CDR3, as DNA: TGCAGTCCCTTGGGGACAGGGAGTACAGATACGCAGTATTTT. Translating gives CSPLGTGSTDTQYF.

This clonotype showed up many times. J is TRBJ2-1 and V is TRBV20-1; D gene unclear. The V end lost 0 bases, the J end lost 3 bases, and 6 bases lay between the germline ends. The CDR3 runs 13 residues. CDR1 and CDR2 (germline): DFQATT, SNEGSKA (reference sequence). The CDR3 bases are TGCAGTGCTAGAGATGGTGGCTACAATGAGCAGTTCTTC. Translation: CSARDGGYNEQFF.

This clonotype was seen a handful of times. A read error is possible here, since a much larger clone lies one base away. The CDR3: CSVDQEFGTGGVTKNIQYF. In DNA, the CDR3 is TGCAGCGTTGATCAAGAGTTCGGGACAGGGGGTGTGACCAAAAACATTCAGTACTTC. The chain is built from TRBV29-1 and TRBJ2-4, with 11 bases identical to TRBD1. The V gene's germline CDR1 is SQVTM and CDR2 ANQGSEA. V gave up 3 bases and J gave up 2 bases; unmatched junction bases: 15. This CDR3 spans 19 amino acids.

This clonotype was observed many times. The chain is built from TRBV6-6 and TRBJ2-3, with 10 positions matching TRBD2. The CDR3 is made up of 14 amino acids. Trimming removed 7 bases from V and 4 bases from J; junction bases left unmatched: 5. Germline lookup yields CDR1 MNHNY and CDR2 SVGAGI (reference sequence). The CDR3 is CASTASGGADTQYF. As DNA, the CDR3 is TGTGCCAGCACCGCTAGCGGGGGCGCAGATACGCAGTATTTT.